This TCR beta chain was retrieved from a study of OX40 agonist ivuxolimab in advanced cancers. Findings and limits, study-wide: Compared with others, partial responders at 0.1-3.0 mg/kg displayed clonal expansion among the lowest. At 0.1 to 3.0 mg/kg and by week 6, CD4+ and CD8+ T cells in the blood had expanded clonally. The study found that CD8+ T cells averaged more expanded clones than CD4+.

The data were produced by immunoSEQ multiplex PCR, yet TCRdb's version contains in-frame clones alone and is incomplete. The data show under 20,000 clones, about three quarters seen once. Concerning this clone itself: Its matching antigen is unknown.

Germline CDR1 LNHDA, CDR2 SQIVND (reference sequence). CDR3 size: 16 residues. J gave up 4 bases and V 10 bases, and 14 bases lay outside the gene matches. The chain couples TRBV19 to TRBJ2-1; 9 bases are a match to TRBD1. Sequences were derived from CD4+ or CD8+ T cells sorted from blood, sampled in a trial of the OX40 agonist ivuxolimab. The origin of this receptor is an adult with an advanced solid tumor such as melanoma, head and neck, liver or kidney cancer. As DNA, the CDR3 is TGTGCCACTTGGGGGCCGGGACAGGGCAAGTACAATGAGCAGTTCTTC. It specifies CATWGPGQGKYNEQFF.